These 9 T cell receptor beta chains share one sample of origin, sequenced in a study of blood T cell repertoires in COVID-19. Clones were read by immunoSEQ multiplex PCR, and TCRdb kept only the in-frame ones, dropping some. This table has approximately 44,000 clones, over 85% appearing once. Input material: peripheral blood. The origin of the receptors is a woman aged 80 or over with acute or convalescent COVID-19.

CDR3 coding DNA: TGTGCCAGCAGCCAAGTTGGAGGGCAACCCCAAGAGACCCAGTACTTC. It translates to CASSQVGGQPQETQYF. The J gene is TRBJ2-5, the V gene TRBV3-1 (or the pseudogene TRBV3-2), with a weak D call TRBD2 (6 bases). V was cut by 1 base and J by 1 base, with 13 bases left in between. The CDR3 spans 16 residues. Germline CDR1 is LGHDT and CDR2 is YNNKEL (reference sequence).

The chain carries TRBV7-9 and TRBJ2-3; D possibly corresponds to TRBD2 (6 bases). The CDR3 covers 16 residues. CDR1 is SEHNR and CDR2 is FQNEAQ in the germline V gene (reference sequence). Trimming stripped 4 bases from V and 2 bases from J, with 16 bases between. In DNA form, the CDR3 reads TGTGCCAGCAGCTATATGGAGGGGCTATACACAGATACGCAGTATTTT. Protein product: CASSYMEGLYTDTQYF.

The V gene is TRBV28, the J gene TRBJ2-3; 9 positions agree with TRBD2. V was pared by 0 bases and J by 0 bases, with 1 base of the junction left unmatched. From germline, CDR1 is MDHEN and CDR2 SYDVKM. This CDR3 is built from 16 residues. The CDR3: CASSLWSGGSTDTQYF. CDR3 in DNA: TGTGCCAGCAGTTTATGGAGCGGGGGGAGCACAGATACGCAGTATTTT.

The rearrangement uses TRBV7-2 and TRBJ2-5; the match to TRBD2 covers 8 bases. CDR3 length equals 17 residues. The V gene's germline CDR1 is SGHTA and CDR2 FQGNSA. Trimming removed 1 base from V and 2 bases from J; junction bases left unmatched: 9. CDR3 nucleotide sequence: TGTGCCAGCAGCTTAGTAGCGGGCGGGGGGCCACAAGAGACCCAGTACTTC. Encoded protein: CASSLVAGGGPQETQYF.

The chain employs TRBV5-4 and TRBJ1-1; TRBD1 agrees at 7 bases. Per germline, CDR1 SGHNT and CDR2 YYREEE (reference sequence). J was trimmed by 2 bases and V by 0 bases; bases with no gene match: 4. The CDR3 extends over 15 amino acids. The CDR3 sequence is CASSLDRGHNTEAFF. DNA of the CDR3: TGTGCCAGCAGCTTGGATAGGGGGCACAACACTGAAGCTTTCTTT.

The V gene is TRBV6-5, the J gene TRBJ2-5; a possible D gene is TRBD2 (6 bases). The CDR3 is 12 amino acids. V was shortened by 6 bases and J by 2 bases, with 7 bases between the two germline ends. Germline loops: CDR1 MNHEY, CDR2 SVGAGI. In DNA, the CDR3 is TGTGCCAGCAGCCGGGGGCAAGAGACCCAGTACTTC. This translates into CASSRGQETQYF.

The chain carries TRBV6-6 and TRBJ2-7; tentatively, D is TRBD1 (6 bases). The V and J ends lost 6 bases and 9 bases respectively, with 15 bases between them. The V gene's germline CDR1 is MNHNY and CDR2 SVGAGI (reference sequence). CDR3 length: 12 amino acids. CDR3 residues: CASRSTQGRQYF. The CDR3 DNA sequence: TGTGCCAGCAGGTCCACACAGGGTAGGCAGTACTTC.

The chain couples TRBV5-8 to TRBJ2-7; no clear D gene. V was shortened by 0 bases and J by 0 bases, with 4 bases between the two germline ends. Germline lookup yields CDR1 SGHTS and CDR2 YDEGEE. The CDR3 runs to 13 residues. CDR3 DNA: TGTGCCAGCAGCTTGGGAGCCTCCTACGAGCAGTACGTC. Translation gives CASSLGASYEQYV.

The sample holds one count of this clone. This rearrangement joins TRBV18 to TRBJ2-1; D is perhaps TRBD1 (6 bases). The CDR3 has 16 amino acids. From germline, CDR1 is KGHSH and CDR2 LQKENI. Trimming took 2 bases from V and 9 from J, leaving 20 bases between them. CDR3 coding DNA: TGTGCCAGCTCACCAACCCACAGGGTCACGGACTCTGAGCAGTTCTTC. Translating it yields CASSPTHRVTDSEQFF.